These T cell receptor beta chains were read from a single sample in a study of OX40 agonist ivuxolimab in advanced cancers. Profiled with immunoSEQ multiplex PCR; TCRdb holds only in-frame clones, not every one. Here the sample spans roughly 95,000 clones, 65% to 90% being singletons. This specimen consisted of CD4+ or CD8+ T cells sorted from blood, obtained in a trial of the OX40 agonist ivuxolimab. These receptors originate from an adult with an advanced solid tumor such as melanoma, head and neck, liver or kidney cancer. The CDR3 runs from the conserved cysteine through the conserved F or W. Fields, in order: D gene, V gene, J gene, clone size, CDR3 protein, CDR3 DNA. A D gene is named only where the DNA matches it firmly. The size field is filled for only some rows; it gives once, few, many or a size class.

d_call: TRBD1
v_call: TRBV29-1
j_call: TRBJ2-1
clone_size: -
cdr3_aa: CSVAGQGQNEQFF
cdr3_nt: TGCAGCGTTGCGGGACAGGGGCAAAATGAGCAGTTCTTC

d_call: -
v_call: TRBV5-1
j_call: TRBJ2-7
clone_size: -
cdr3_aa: CASARTEGYEQYF
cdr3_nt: TGCGCCAGCGCTAGGACGGAGGGGTACGAGCAGTACTTC

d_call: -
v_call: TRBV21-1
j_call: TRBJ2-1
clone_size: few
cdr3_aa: CASTPTGLAGSGNEQFF
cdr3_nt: TGTGCCAGCACCCCAACGGGACTAGCGGGAAGTGGCAATGAGCAGTTCTTC

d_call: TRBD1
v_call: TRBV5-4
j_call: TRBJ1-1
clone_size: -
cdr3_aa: CASSRETGTGAFF
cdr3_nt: TGTGCCAGCAGCAGAGAGACCGGGACAGGAGCTTTCTTT

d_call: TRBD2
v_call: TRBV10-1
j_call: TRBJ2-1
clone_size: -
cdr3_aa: CASSESGLAGGYNEQFF
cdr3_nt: TGCGCCAGCAGTGAGTCGGGACTAGCGGGAGGGTACAATGAGCAGTTCTTC

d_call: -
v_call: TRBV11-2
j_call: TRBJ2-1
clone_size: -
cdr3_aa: CASSLVGGGYNEQFF
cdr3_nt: TGTGCCAGCAGCTTAGTAGGGGGGGGCTACAATGAGCAGTTCTTC

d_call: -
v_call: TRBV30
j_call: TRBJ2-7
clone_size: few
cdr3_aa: CALARTGEQYF
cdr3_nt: TGTGCCCTGGCTCGTACTGGCGAGCAGTACTTC

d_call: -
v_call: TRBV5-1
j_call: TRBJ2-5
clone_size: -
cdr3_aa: CASRFGLTQETQYF
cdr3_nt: TGCGCCAGCCGGTTCGGGTTAACCCAAGAGACCCAGTACTTC

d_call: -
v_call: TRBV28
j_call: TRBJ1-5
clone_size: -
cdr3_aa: CASSFIQVSNQPQHF
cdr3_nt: TGTGCCAGCAGTTTTATACAGGTTAGCAATCAGCCCCAGCATTTT

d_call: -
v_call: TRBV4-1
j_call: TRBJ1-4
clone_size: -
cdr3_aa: CASSQAEGGNEKLFF
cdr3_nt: TGCGCCAGCAGCCAAGCCGAGGGGGGGAATGAAAAACTGTTTTTT

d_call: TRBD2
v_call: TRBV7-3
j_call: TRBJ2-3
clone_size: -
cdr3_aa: CASSFGLAETEADTQYF
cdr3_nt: TGTGCCAGCAGCTTCGGACTAGCGGAGACGGAGGCAGATACGCAGTATTTT

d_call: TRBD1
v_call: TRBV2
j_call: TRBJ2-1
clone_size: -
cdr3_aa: CASSWDRDLNEQFF
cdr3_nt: TGTGCCAGCAGTTGGGACAGAGACCTCAATGAGCAGTTCTTC

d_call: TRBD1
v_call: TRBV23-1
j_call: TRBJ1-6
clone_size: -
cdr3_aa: CASSPTQGVHF
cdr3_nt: TGCGCCAGCAGCCCTACACAGGGGGTTCACTTT

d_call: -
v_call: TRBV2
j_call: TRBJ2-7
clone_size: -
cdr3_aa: CASSAPSLAEQYF
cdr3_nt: TGTGCCAGCAGTGCTCCATCTTTGGCCGAGCAGTACTTC

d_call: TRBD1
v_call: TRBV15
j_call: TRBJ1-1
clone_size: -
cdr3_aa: CATSRGRGLRTEAFF
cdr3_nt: TGTGCCACCAGCAGAGGCAGGGGGCTGAGGACTGAAGCTTTCTTT

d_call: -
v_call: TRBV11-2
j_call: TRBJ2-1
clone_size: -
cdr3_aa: CASSQGPEQFF
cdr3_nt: TGTGCCAGCAGCCAGGGCCCCGAGCAGTTCTTC

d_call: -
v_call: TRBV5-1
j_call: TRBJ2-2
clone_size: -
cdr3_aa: CASSLRGSTNTGELFF
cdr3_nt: TGCGCCAGCAGCTTAAGAGGGAGTACCAACACCGGGGAGCTGTTTTTT

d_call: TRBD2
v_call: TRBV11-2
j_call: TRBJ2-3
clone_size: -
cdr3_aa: CASSRVRAGGADTQYF
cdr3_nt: TGTGCCAGCAGCCGAGTAAGAGCGGGAGGGGCAGATACGCAGTATTTT

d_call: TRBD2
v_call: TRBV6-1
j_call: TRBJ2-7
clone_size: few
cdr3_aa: CASSLAGGYEQYF
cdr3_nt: TGTGCCAGCAGCTTAGCGGGAGGGTACGAGCAGTACTTC

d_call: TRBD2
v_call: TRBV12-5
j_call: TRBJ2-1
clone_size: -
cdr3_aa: CASGLSSGSLSYNEQFF
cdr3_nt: TGTGCTAGTGGTTTGTCTAGCGGGAGCCTTTCCTACAATGAGCAGTTCTTC

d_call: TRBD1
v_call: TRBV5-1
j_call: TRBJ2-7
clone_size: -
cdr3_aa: CASSLGGTGSWEQYF
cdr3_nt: TGCGCCAGCAGCTTGGGCGGGACAGGGTCATGGGAGCAGTACTTC

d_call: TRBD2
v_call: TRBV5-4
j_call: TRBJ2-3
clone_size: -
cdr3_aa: CASSSGSGGPTDTQYF
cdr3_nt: TGTGCCAGCAGCTCTGGTTCGGGAGGGCCTACAGATACGCAGTATTTT

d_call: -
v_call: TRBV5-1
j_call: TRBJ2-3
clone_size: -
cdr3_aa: CASSLALTGSADTQYF
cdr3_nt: TGCGCCAGCAGCTTGGCCTTAACAGGGTCGGCAGATACGCAGTATTTT

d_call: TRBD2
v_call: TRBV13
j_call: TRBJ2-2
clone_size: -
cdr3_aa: CASSSFLLAGLYTGELFF
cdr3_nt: TGTGCCAGCAGCTCGTTTCTCCTAGCGGGGTTATACACCGGGGAGCTGTTTTTT

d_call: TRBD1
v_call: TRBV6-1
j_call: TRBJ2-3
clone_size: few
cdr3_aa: CASSVLDRDTDTQYF
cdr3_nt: TGTGCCAGCAGTGTCCTAGACAGGGATACAGATACGCAGTATTTT

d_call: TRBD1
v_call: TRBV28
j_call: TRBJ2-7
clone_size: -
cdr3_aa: CASSLRTGGYEQYF
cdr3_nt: TGTGCCAGCAGTTTAAGGACAGGGGGCTACGAGCAGTACTTC

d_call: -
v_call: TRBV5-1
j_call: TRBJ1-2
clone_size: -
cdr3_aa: CASSVTPDYGYTF
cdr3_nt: TGCGCCAGCAGCGTGACACCCGACTATGGCTACACCTTC

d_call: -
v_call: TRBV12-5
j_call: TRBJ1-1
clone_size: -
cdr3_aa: CASGLGQPNTEAFF
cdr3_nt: TGTGCTAGTGGTTTGGGTCAGCCGAACACTGAAGCTTTCTTT

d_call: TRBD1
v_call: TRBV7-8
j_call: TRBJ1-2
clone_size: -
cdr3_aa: CASSLGQGADGYTF
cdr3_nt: TGTGCCAGCAGCTTAGGGCAGGGGGCAGACGGCTACACCTTC

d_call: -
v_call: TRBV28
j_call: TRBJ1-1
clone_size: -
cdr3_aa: CASSLTVGEGEAFF
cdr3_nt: TGTGCCAGCAGTTTAACCGTGGGGGAGGGTGAAGCTTTCTTT

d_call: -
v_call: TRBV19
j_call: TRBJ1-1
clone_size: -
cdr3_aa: CASSMAALNTEAFF
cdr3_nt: TGTGCCAGTAGTATGGCAGCCTTGAACACTGAAGCTTTCTTT

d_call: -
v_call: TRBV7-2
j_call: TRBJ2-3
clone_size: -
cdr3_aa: CASSPPSRGYTDTQYF
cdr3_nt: TGTGCCAGCAGCCCACCGAGCAGGGGATACACAGATACGCAGTATTTT

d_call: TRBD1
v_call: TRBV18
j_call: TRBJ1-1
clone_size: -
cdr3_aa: CASSPTDRDTEAFF
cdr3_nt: TGTGCCAGCTCACCGACAGACAGGGACACTGAAGCTTTCTTT

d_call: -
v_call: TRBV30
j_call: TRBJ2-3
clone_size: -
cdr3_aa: CAWEQGPYTDTQYF
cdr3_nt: TGTGCCTGGGAACAGGGACCGTACACAGATACGCAGTATTTT

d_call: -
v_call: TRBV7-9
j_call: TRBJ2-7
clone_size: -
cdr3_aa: CASKPGQSSYEQYF
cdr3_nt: TGTGCCAGCAAACCCGGACAGAGCTCCTACGAGCAGTACTTC

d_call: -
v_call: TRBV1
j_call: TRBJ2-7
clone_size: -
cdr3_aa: CTSRSRGSYEQYF
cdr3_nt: TGCACCAGCAGGAGCCGGGGTTCCTACGAGCAGTACTTC

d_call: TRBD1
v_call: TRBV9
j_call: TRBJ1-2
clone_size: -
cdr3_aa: CASSVEGGSGYTF
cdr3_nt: TGTGCCAGCAGCGTAGAAGGGGGCTCTGGCTACACCTTC

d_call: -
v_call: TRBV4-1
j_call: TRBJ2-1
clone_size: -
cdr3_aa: CASSQDLIQEQFF
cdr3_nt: TGCGCCAGCAGCCAAGATCTAATACAGGAGCAGTTCTTC

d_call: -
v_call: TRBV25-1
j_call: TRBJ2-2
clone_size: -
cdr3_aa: CASSWDLSPGELFF
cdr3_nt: TGTGCCAGCAGCTGGGATCTCAGCCCCGGGGAGCTGTTTTTT

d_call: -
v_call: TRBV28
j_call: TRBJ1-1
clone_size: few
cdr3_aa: CASSLQRNTEAFF
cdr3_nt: TGTGCCAGCAGCCTACAGAGGAACACTGAAGCTTTCTTT

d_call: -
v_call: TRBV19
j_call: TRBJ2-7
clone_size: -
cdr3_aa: CATRSGYEGPVSF
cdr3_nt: TGTGCCACCAGATCGGGGTATGAGGGCCCGGTGAGTTTC

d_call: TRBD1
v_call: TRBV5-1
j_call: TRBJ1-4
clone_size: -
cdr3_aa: CASSWGDREGEKLFF
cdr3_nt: TGCGCCAGCAGCTGGGGAGACAGGGAGGGCGAAAAACTGTTTTTT

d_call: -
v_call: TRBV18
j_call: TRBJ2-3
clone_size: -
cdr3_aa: CASSPRTVSTDTQYF
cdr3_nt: TGTGCCAGCTCACCCAGGACAGTAAGCACAGATACGCAGTATTTT

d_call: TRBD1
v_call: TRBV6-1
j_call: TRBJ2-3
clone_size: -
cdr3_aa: CASSWDRGTDTQYF
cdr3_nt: TGTGCCAGCAGTTGGGACAGGGGGACAGATACGCAGTATTTT

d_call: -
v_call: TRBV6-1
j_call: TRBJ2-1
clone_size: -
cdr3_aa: CATGGLQNNEQFF
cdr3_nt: TGTGCCACCGGAGGGCTACAAAACAATGAGCAGTTCTTC

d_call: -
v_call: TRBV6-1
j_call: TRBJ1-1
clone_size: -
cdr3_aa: CASSLRALNTEAFF
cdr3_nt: TGTGCCAGCAGCTTAAGGGCCCTGAACACTGAAGCTTTCTTT

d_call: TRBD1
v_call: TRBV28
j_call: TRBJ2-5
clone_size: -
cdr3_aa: CASQSGPGTGGTETQYF
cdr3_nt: TGTGCCAGCCAATCCGGACCCGGGACAGGGGGTACAGAGACCCAGTACTTC

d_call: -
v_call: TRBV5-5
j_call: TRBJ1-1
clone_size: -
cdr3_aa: CASSLMHRDTEAFF
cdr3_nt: TGTGCCAGCAGCTTGATGCACAGGGACACTGAAGCTTTCTTT

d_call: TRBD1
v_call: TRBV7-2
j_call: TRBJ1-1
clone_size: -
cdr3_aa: CASSSRTGWEAFF
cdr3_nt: TGTGCCAGCAGCTCGAGGACAGGGTGGGAAGCTTTCTTT

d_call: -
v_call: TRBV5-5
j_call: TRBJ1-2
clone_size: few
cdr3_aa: CASSLDRSNYGYTF
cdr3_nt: TGTGCCAGCAGCTTAGACAGATCAAACTATGGCTACACCTTC

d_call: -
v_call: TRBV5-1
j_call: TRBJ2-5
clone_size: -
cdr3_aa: CASSLGPGSLQETQYF
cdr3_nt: TGCGCCAGCAGCTTGGGCCCCGGGTCTCTCCAAGAGACCCAGTACTTC

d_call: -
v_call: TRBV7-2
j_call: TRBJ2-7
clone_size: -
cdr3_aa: CASSRSYEQYF
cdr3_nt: TGTGCCAGCAGCAGATCCTACGAGCAGTACTTC

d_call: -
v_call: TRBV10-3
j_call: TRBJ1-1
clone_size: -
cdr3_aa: CAISLDRGNTEAFF
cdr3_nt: TGTGCCATCAGTCTGGACAGAGGAAACACTGAAGCTTTCTTT

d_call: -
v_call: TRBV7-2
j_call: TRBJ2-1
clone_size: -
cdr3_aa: CASTQSRGVTYNEQFF
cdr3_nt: TGTGCCAGCACCCAGAGTAGGGGAGTAACCTACAATGAGCAGTTCTTC